This T cell receptor beta chain derives from a study of breast tumors, draining lymph nodes, adjacent tissues (dated by TCRdb to the mid-2010s). For the study in its entirety: Breast cancer patients provided tumor, adjacent nontumor tissue and axillary lymph nodes, and the study compared the TCR beta repertoires across these three sources. In human breast cancer, the study set out to evaluate how tumor, surrounding tissue and draining lymph node repertoires relate to one another and whether T cells may move between these sites. Results and caveats for the whole study, not just this receptor: The similarity between tumor and nontumor tissue repertoires was significantly greater in luminal-like breast cancer than in basal-like breast cancer. T-cell repertoire diversity in tumors was found to be lower than in lymph nodes but higher than in nontumor tissue, and preferential V and J gene usage was observed. Rather than being directly demonstrated, the conclusion that tumor T cells originate in lymph nodes was presented as consistent with a hypothesis. The data were considered consistent with most tumor T cells being derived from the lymph node and subsequently expanding within tumor tissue.

Lymph node samples came from the axillary draining lymph nodes of breast cancer patients. Of note for this clonotype: What this receptor recognizes is not known. The input lacks base qualities; no much larger clone sits a single base away.

TCRdb names Illumina HiSeq 2000 as the instrument used. Multiplex PCR amplification was used to generate the TCR beta chain libraries. The amplified TCR beta chain products were analyzed by high-throughput sequencing. The public reads were reanalyzed by TCRdb: fastp trimming at Q25, MiXCR alignment, in-frame beta chains only. Rows matching on CDR3 protein sequence are summarized as one entry with the most common DNA and genes. Here the sample has hundreds of thousands of distinct CDR3 sequences; about 30% occur a single time. Together, the top ten hold 1.4% of the sample. This TCR came from a female donor with breast cancer. Some clones in this sample may be carry-over from other donors' samples. Sequencing was done on a sample of axillary lymph node tissue.

CDR3 protein: CSVLAGTETQYF. The DNA is as follows: TGCAGTGTCCTAGCGGGAACGGAGACCCAGTACTTC. The chain links TRBV20-1 with TRBJ2-5, and 9 junction bases match TRBD2. From the germline V gene (reference sequence), CDR1 is DFQATT and CDR2 is SNEGSKA. From its cysteine to its phenylalanine, the CDR3 spans 12 amino acids. Just the 36-base CDR3 DNA is kept, in frame starting at base 1. Compared with germline, V lacks 7 bases and J lacks 5 bases; bases without a gene match: 5.